There are many counts of the clone carrying this TCR beta chain. The antigen remains undetermined. The data stem from a study of naive and memory T cell subsets. V dropped 2 bases and J dropped 4 bases, with 15 bases sitting between them. CDR1 is MNHEY, CDR2 SVGAGI, per germline. This CDR3 spans 15 amino acids. An equimolar mix of two oligonucleotides served as the beta constant-region primer for TRBC1 and TRBC2. TCRdb analysed the UMI-ligation and nested PCR reads with MiXCR anew, one entry per CDR3 protein. Here the sample spans about 85,000 distinct CDR3 sequences, around 12% being singletons. Study-wide points: The power law exponent of TCR abundance differed between naive and memory cells.

The clonotype comes from a human donor in good health. Sample: central memory CD4+ T cells from blood. V gene TRBV6-5 combines with J gene TRBJ2-7; possibly TRBD1 for D (6 bases). CDR3 sequence (DNA): TGTGCCAGCAGTTACGGGACACCGATTGGATACGAGCAGTACTTC. Translating it yields CASSYGTPIGYEQYF.